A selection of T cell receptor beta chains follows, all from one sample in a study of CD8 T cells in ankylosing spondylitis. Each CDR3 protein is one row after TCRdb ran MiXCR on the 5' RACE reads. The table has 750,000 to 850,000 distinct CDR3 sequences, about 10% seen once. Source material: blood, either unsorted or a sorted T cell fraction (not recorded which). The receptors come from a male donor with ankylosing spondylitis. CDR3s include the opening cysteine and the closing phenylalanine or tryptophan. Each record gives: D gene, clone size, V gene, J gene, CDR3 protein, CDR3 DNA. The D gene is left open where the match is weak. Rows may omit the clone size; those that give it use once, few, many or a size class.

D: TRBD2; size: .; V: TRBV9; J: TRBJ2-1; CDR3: CASSAPPGLVYNEQFF; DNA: TGTGCCAGCAGCGCACCACCGGGACTAGTGTACAATGAGCAGTTCTTC
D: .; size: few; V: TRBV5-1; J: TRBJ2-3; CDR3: CASSLDSSSTDTQYF; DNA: TGCGCCAGCAGCTTGGACTCTAGCTCCACAGATACGCAGTATTTT
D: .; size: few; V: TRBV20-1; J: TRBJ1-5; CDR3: CSARDFPPGTQPQHF; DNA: TGCAGTGCTAGAGATTTCCCCCCCGGCACTCAGCCCCAGCATTTT
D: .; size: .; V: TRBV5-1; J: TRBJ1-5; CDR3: CASSFLGGSNQPQHF; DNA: TGCGCCAGCAGCTTCTTAGGTGGTAGCAATCAGCCCCAGCATTTT
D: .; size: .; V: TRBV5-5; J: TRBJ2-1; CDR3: CASSLTASYNEQFF; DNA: TGTGCCAGCAGCTTAACAGCATCCTACAATGAGCAGTTCTTC
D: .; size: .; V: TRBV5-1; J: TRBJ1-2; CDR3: CASSFAEGNGYTF; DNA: TGCGCCAGCAGCTTCGCTGAGGGGAATGGCTACACCTTC
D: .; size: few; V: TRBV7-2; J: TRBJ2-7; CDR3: CASSLFGSGNYEQYF; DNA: TGTGCCAGCAGCTTATTCGGTAGCGGAAACTACGAGCAGTACTTC
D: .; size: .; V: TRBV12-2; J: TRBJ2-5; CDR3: CASRSLDRGPETQYF; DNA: TGTGCAAGTCGCTCACTGGACAGGGGCCCAGAGACCCAGTACTTC
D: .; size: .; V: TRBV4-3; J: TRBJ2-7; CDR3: CASSQDLGVQAYEQYF; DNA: TGCGCCAGCAGCCAAGATCTCGGGGTTCAAGCCTACGAGCAGTACTTC
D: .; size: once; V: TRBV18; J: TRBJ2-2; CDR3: CASSPKVGLFGTGELFF; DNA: TGTGCCAGCTCACCAAAAGTTGGTCTATTCGGCACCGGGGAGCTGTTTTTT
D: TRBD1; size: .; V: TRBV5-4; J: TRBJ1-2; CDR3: CASSLVDRGGYTF; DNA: TGTGCCAGCAGCCTCGTGGACAGGGGCGGCTACACCTTC
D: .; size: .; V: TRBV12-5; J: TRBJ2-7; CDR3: CASGLSTGTFYEQYF; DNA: TGTGCTAGTGGTTTAAGCACGGGGACTTTCTACGAGCAGTACTTC
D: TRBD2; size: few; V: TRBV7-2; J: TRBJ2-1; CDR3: CASSSWTSGHNEQFF; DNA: TGTGCCAGCAGCTCGTGGACTAGCGGCCACAATGAGCAGTTCTTC
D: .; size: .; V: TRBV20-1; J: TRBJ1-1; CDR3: CSVYGLMNTEAFF; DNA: TGCAGTGTATACGGATTAATGAACACTGAAGCTTTCTTT
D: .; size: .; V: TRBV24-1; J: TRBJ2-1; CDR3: CATSDYKGALVYNEQFF; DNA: TGTGCCACCAGTGATTATAAGGGAGCATTAGTGTACAATGAGCAGTTCTTC
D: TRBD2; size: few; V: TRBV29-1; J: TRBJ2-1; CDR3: CSAAGERQFF; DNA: TGCAGCGCCGCGGGGGAAAGGCAGTTCTTC
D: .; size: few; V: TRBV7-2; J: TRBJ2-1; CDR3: CASSPSTWINEQFF; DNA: TGTGCCAGCAGCCCATCCACTTGGATCAATGAGCAGTTCTTC
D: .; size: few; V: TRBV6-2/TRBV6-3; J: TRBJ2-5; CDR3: CASSYLGQETQYF; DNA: TGTGCCAGCAGTTACCTCGGACAAGAGACCCAGTACTTC
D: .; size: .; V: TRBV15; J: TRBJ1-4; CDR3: CATSTGTNEKLFF; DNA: TGTGCCACCAGCACTGGGACTAATGAAAAACTGTTTTTT
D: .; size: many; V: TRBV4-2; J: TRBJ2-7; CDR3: CASSQGPGHEQYF; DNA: TGTGCCAGCAGCCAAGGGCCGGGCCACGAGCAGTACTTC
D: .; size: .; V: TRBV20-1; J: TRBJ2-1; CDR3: CSAGVGAPPYNEQFF; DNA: TGCAGTGCCGGGGTGGGGGCCCCGCCTTACAATGAGCAGTTCTTC
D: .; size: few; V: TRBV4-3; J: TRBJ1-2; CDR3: CASSREASNYGYTF; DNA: TGCGCCAGCAGCCGGGAGGCGTCTAACTATGGCTACACCTTC
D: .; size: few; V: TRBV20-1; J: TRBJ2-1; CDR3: CCARDPNGKSYNEQFF; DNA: TGCTGTGCTAGAGATCCCAACGGGAAGTCCTACAATGAGCAGTTCTTC
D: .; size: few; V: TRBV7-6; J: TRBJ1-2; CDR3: CASSSSAGERGYTF; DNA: TGTGCCAGCAGCTCGAGTGCGGGGGAGCGAGGCTACACCTTC
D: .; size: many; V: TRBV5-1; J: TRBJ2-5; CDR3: CASSLGSGIKTQYF; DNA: TGCGCCAGCAGCTTGGGCTCGGGAATAAAGACCCAGTACTTC
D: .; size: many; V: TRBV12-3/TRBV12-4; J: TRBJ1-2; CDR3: CASSLGSGYTF; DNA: TGTGCCAGCAGTTTGGGTTCTGGCTACACCTTC
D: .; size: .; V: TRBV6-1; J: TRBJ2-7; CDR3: CASSPRHRIYEQYF; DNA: TGTGCCAGCAGTCCCCGACATCGGATCTACGAGCAGTACTTC
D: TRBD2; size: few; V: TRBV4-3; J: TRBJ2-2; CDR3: CASSQGLTSGGGELFF; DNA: TGCGCCAGCAGCCAAGGTCTTACTAGCGGGGGTGGGGAGCTGTTTTTT
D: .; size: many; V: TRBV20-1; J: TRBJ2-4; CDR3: CSARDPLPELAKNIQYF; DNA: TGCAGTGCTAGAGATCCTTTACCTGAACTAGCCAAAAACATTCAGTACTTC
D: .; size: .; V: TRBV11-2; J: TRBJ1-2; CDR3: CASSLDFSRPNYGYTF; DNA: TGTGCCAGCAGCTTAGATTTTAGCAGGCCCAACTATGGCTACACCTTC
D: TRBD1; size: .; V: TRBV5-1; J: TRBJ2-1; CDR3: CASSSGTGWTGEQFF; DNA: TGCGCCAGCAGCTCTGGGACAGGGTGGACGGGGGAGCAGTTCTTC
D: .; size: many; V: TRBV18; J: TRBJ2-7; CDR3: CASSPPSSYEQYF; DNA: TGTGCCAGCTCACCACCGAGCTCCTACGAGCAGTACTTC
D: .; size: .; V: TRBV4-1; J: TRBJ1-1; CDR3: CASSQVGDTEAFF; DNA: TGCGCCAGCAGCCAAGTGGGGGACACTGAAGCTTTCTTT
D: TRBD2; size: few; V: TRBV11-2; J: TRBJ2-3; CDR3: CASSLTRTSGSSADTQYF; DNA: TGTGCCAGCAGCCTCACTCGGACTAGCGGGAGTTCTGCAGATACGCAGTATTTT
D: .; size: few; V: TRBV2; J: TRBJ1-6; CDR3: CASRGPGADSPLHF; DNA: TGTGCCAGCAGGGGTCCAGGGGCAGATTCACCCCTCCACTTT
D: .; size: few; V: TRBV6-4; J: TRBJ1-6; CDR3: CASSTYRVKLKSPLHF; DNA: TGTGCCAGCAGTACTTACAGGGTAAAGCTTAAGTCACCCCTCCACTTT
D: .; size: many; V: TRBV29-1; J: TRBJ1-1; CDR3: CSVGAESGGGTEAFF; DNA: TGCAGCGTTGGAGCGGAGTCGGGGGGAGGGACTGAAGCTTTCTTT
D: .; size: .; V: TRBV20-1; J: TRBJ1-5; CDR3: CSASPPYLNQPQHF; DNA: TGCAGTGCTAGCCCGCCCTACCTTAATCAGCCCCAGCATTTT
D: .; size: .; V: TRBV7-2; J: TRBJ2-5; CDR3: CASSPQPLSGETQYF; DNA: TGTGCCAGCAGCCCGCAACCCCTAAGTGGAGAGACCCAGTACTTC
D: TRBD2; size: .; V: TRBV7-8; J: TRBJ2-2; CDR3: CASSTRVAGSYTGELFF; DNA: TGTGCCAGCAGCACCCGGGTAGCGGGGTCATACACCGGGGAGCTGTTTTTT
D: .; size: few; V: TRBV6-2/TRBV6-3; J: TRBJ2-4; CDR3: CASSYSIQGENIQYF; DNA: TGTGCCAGCAGTTACTCGATACAGGGCGAAAACATTCAGTACTTC
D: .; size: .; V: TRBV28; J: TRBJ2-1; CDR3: CASRTLGAGRDEQFF; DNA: TGTGCCAGCCGAACCTTGGGGGCAGGGCGGGATGAGCAGTTCTTC
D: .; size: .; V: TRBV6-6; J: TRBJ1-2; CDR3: CASILGGDSGYTF; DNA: TGTGCCAGCATCCTCGGCGGAGACTCTGGCTACACCTTC
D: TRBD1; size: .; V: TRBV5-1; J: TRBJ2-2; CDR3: CASSGRDRVPGELFF; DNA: TGCGCCAGCAGCGGCCGGGACAGGGTTCCCGGGGAGCTGTTTTTT
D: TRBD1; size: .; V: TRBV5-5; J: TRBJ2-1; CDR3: CASSTTYWSDRVEFF; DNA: TGTGCCAGCAGCACAACCTATTGGTCCGACAGGGTGGAGTTCTTC
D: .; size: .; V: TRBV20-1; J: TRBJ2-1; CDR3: CSANLLRDPYNEQFF; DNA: TGCAGTGCTAACCTCTTGCGGGACCCCTACAATGAGCAGTTCTTC
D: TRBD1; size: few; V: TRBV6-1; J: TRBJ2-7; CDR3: CASKRDRGDYEQYF; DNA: TGTGCCAGCAAGAGGGACAGGGGGGATTACGAGCAGTACTTC
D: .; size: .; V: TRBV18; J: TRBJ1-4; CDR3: CASHGQRNEKLFF; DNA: TGTGCCAGTCATGGACAGCGTAATGAAAAACTGTTTTTT
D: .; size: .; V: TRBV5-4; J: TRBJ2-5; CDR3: CASSWDVQETQYF; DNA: TGTGCCAGCAGCTGGGACGTCCAAGAGACCCAGTACTTC
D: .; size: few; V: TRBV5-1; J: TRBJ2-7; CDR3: CASSPGQPTFEQYF; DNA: TGCGCCAGCAGCCCGGGACAACCAACCTTCGAGCAGTACTTC
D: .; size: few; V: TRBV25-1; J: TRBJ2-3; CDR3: CASSHPSGTDTQYF; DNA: TGTGCCAGCAGTCACCCTAGCGGCACAGATACGCAGTATTTT
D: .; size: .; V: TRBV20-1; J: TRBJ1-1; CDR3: CSANPGTEAFF; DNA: TGCAGTGCTAATCCGGGCACTGAAGCTTTCTTT
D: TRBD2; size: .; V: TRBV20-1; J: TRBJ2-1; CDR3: CSRLAVSYNEQFF; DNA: TGCAGTCGACTAGCGGTTTCCTACAATGAGCAGTTCTTC
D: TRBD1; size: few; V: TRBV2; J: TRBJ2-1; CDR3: CASSPDRGKFF; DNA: TGTGCCAGCAGCCCGGACAGGGGGAAGTTCTTC
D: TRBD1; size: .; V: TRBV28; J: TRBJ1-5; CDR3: CASILGGGNQPQHF; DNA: TGTGCCAGCATCCTAGGGGGCGGCAATCAGCCCCAGCATTTT
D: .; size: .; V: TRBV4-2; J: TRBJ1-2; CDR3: CASGQGSRADFYTF; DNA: TGTGCCAGCGGCCAAGGCTCTAGGGCAGACTTTTACACCTTC
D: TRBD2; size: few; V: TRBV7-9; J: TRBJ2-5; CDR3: CASSLGQTSGKDEAQYF; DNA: TGTGCCAGCAGCTTAGGCCAGACTAGCGGGAAAGACGAGGCCCAGTACTTC
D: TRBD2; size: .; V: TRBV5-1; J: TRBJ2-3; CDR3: CASSLDAGDEDTQYF; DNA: TGCGCCAGCAGCTTGGACGCGGGGGATGAAGATACGCAGTATTTT
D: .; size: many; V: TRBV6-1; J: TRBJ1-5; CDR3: CASQGRGNQPQHF; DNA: TGTGCCTCCCAAGGGAGGGGCAATCAGCCCCAGCATTTT
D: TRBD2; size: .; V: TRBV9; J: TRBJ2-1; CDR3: CASSVSTSGSTYSYNEQFF; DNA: TGTGCCAGCAGCGTGTCAACTAGCGGGAGTACCTACTCCTACAATGAGCAGTTCTTC